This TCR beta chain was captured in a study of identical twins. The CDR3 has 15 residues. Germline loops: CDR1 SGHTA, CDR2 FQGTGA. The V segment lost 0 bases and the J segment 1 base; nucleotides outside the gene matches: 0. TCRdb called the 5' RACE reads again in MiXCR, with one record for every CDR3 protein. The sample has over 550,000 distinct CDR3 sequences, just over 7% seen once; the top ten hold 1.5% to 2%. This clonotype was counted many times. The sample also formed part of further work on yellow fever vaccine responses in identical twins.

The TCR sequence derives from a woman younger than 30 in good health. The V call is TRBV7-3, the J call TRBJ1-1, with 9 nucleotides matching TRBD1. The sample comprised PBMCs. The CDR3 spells CASSLTGQGNTEAFF. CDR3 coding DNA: TGTGCCAGCAGCTTAACGGGACAGGGGAACACTGAAGCTTTCTTT. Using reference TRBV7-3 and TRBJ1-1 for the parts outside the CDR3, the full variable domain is GAGVSQTPSNKVTEKGKYVELRCDPISGHTALYWYRQSLGQGPEFLIYFQGTGAADDSGLPNDRFFAVRPEGSVSTLKIQRTERGDSAVYLCASSLTGQGNTEAFFGQGTRLTVV.